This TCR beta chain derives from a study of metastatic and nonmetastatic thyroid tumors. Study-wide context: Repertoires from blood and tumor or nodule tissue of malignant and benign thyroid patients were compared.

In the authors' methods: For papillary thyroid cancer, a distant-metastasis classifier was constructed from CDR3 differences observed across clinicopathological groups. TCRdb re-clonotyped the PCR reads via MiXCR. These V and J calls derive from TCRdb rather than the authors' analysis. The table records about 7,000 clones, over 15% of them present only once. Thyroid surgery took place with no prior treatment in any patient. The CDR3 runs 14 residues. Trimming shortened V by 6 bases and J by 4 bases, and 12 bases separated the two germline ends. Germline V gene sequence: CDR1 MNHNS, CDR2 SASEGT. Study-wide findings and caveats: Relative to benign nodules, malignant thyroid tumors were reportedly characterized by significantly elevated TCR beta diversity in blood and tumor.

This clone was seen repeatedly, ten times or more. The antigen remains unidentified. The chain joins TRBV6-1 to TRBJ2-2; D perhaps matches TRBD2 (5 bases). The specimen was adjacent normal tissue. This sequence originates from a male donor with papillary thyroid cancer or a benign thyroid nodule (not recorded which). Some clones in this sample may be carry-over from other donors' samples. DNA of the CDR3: TGTGCCAGCAGGATGGACTGGGGCACCGGGGAGCTGTTTTTT. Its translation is CASRMDWGTGELFF.